The clone carrying this TCR beta chain was seen just once. The target antigen is unknown. This specimen comes from a study of PD-1 blockade in classical Hodgkin lymphoma. Overall study: Patients were administered nivolumab (3 mg/kg intravenously) every 2 weeks. Study observations and caveats: Some patients started nivolumab under 1 year after ASCT, and they were excluded.

All trial patients relapsed after autologous stem cell transplantation. The CDR3 has 15 amino acids. V shed 6 bases, J shed 1 base, and the junction held 3 bases outside the gene matches. Looked up from germline, CDR1 is MRHNA and CDR2 is SNTAGT. Produced via immunoSEQ multiplex PCR; TCRdb's table is partial and in-frame only. The table lists about 21,000 clones, roughly 73% of them singletons. This receptor was obtained from a human donor with classical Hodgkin lymphoma. The sequences come from peripheral blood mononuclear cells (PBMCs), collected before the second cycle of nivolumab. This rearrangement joins TRBV6-4 to TRBJ2-5; 12 positions match TRBD2. CDR3 amino acids: CASRTSGGLQETQYF. In nucleotides, the CDR3 is TGTGCCAGCAGGACTAGCGGGGGCCTCCAAGAGACCCAGTACTTC.